Given below is one TCR beta chain in context. Its antigen remains unknown. The same CDR3 arises from other DNA sequences in this sample as well. This sample was taken from a study of cytomegalovirus exposure and HLA in healthy donors. Germline V gives CDR1 MNHNS, CDR2 SASEGT. With V trimmed by 3 bases and J by 5 bases, 1 base remained unmatched. The CDR3 runs 13 residues. Findings of the study overall: In a later analysis, TCR beta V- and J-gene trimming was associated with a missense DCLRE1C variant.

Use of 60 Vbeta and 13 Jbeta primers characterized the PCR. Repertoires were generated with immunoSEQ multiplex PCR, while TCRdb's copy carries only in-frame clones and drops some. The table includes more than 150,000 clones, approximately 84% detected once. This TCR came from a woman between 35 and 50 years old in good health and CMV-seropositive. The V gene is TRBV6-1, the J gene TRBJ1-2, with 9 positions matching TRBD1. The sequencing input was PBMCs. The CDR3 region is CASSETGGYGYTF. The CDR3 DNA reads TGTGCCAGCAGTGAGACAGGGGGATATGGCTACACCTTC.